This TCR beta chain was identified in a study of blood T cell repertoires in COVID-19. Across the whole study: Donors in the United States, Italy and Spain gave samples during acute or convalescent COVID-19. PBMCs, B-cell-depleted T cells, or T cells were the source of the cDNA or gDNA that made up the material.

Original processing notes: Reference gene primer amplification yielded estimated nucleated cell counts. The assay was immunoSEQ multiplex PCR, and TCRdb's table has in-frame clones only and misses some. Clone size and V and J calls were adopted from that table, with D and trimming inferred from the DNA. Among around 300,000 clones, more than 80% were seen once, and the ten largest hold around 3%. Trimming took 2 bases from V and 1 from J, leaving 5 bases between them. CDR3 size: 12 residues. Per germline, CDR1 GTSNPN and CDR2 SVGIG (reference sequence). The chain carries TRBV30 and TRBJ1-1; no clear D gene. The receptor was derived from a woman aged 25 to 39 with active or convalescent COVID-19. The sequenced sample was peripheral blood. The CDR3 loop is CAWSSGNTEAFF. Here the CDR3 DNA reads TGTGCCTGGAGTTCAGGGAACACTGAAGCTTTCTTT.